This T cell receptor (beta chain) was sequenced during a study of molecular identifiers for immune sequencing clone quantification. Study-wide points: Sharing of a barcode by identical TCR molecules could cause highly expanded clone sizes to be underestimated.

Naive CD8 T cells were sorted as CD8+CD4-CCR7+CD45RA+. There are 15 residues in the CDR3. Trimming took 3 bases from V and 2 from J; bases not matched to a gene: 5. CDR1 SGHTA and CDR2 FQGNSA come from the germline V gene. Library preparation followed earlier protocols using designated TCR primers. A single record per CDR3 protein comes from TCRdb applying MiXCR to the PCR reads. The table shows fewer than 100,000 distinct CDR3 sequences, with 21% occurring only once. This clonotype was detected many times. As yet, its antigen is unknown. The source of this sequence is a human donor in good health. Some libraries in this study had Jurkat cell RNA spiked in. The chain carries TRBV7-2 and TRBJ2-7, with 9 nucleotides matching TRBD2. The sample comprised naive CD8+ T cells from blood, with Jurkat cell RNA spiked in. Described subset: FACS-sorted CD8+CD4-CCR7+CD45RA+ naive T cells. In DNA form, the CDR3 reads TGTGCCAGCAGCTTTGGGGCTAGCGGGGCCTACGAGCAGTACTTC. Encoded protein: CASSFGASGAYEQYF.